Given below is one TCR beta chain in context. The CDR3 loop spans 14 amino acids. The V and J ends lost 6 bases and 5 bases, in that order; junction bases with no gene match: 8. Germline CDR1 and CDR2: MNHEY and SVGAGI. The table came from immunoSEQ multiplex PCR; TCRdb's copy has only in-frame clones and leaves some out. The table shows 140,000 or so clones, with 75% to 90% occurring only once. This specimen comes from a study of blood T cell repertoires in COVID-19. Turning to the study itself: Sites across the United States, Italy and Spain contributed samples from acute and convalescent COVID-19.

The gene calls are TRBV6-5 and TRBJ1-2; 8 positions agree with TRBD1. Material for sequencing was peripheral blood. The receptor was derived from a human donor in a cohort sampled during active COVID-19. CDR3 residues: CASRDGTGLYGYTF. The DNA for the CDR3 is TGTGCCAGCAGAGACGGGACAGGACTTTATGGCTACACCTTC.